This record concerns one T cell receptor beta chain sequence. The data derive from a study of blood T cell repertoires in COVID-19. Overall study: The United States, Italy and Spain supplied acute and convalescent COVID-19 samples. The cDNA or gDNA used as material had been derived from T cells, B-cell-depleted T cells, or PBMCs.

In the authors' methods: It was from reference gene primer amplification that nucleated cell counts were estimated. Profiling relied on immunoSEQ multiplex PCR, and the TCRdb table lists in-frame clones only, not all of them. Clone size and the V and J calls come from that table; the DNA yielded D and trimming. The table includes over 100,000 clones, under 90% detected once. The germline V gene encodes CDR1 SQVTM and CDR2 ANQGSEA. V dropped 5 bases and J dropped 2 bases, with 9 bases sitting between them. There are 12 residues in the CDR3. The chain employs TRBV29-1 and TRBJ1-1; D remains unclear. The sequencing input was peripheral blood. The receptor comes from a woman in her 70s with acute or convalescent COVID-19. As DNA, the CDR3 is TGCAGCGTTCGTCAGTCAAACACTGAAGCTTTCTTT. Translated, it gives CSVRQSNTEAFF.